This TCR beta chain was sequenced for a study of shared clonotypes between healthy human individuals. Assay used: immunoSEQ multiplex PCR; TCRdb lists only in-frame clones, some missing. The sample holds about 2.3 million clones, roughly 92% seen once. The germline V gene encodes CDR1 SGDLS and CDR2 YYNGEE. This CDR3 spans 15 amino acids. J lost 4 bases, V lost 3 bases, and 4 bases had no gene match. This clone was detected once. The sample contains more than one DNA sequence encoding this CDR3. The chain has TRBV9 and TRBJ2-5; 12 nucleotides match TRBD2. The sequencing input was naive CD4+ T cells from PBMCs. Noted subset: CD45RA+ positively selected. This TCR was sampled from a man aged 18 to 29 in good health. Some clones in this sample may be carry-over from other donors' samples. CDR3 loop: CASSATSGRRETQYF. For the CDR3, the DNA is TGTGCCAGCAGCGCGACTAGCGGGAGACGAGAGACCCAGTACTTC.